This TCR beta chain stems from a study of a mutant IDH1 vaccine in newly diagnosed glioma. Across the study: Treated patients comprised 62.5% males and about 38% females, mean age about 38 years.

Time point here: baseline, week 1 (first vaccination visit). The treatment was: pre-vaccination baseline after standard-of-care therapy. The V gene's germline CDR1 is KGHSH and CDR2 LQKENI. V was clipped by 3 bases and J by 5 bases; unmatched bases: 4. The CDR3 length is 14 residues. Sequenced by immunoSEQ multiplex PCR; TCRdb stores in-frame clones only, minus some. The profile shows fewer than 100,000 clones, roughly 90% of them singletons. The sequencing here drew on PBMCs, taken from a glioma patient treated with radiotherapy, temozolomide or both. This TCR came from a woman aged 45 to 65 with glioma. The genes are TRBV18 and TRBJ1-1, with 9 nucleotides matching TRBD1. CDR3: CASSPGTGWTEAFF. DNA of the CDR3: TGTGCCAGCTCACCCGGGACAGGGTGGACTGAAGCTTTCTTT.